This T cell receptor (beta chain) emerged from a study of blood T cell repertoires in COVID-19. Overall study: PBMCs, B-cell-depleted T cells, or T cells were the source of the cDNA or gDNA that made up the material.

In the study's own analysis: Reference gene primers were amplified, and this amplification served to estimate nucleated cell counts. Only in-frame clones appear in the TCRdb table, and some are missing; sequencing was by immunoSEQ multiplex PCR. The V and J calls and clone size are taken from that table; D and trimming were inferred from the DNA. The profile covers 150,000 to 180,000 clones, with about 85% appearing a single time and 8.3% taken by the ten largest. Germline CDR1 SEHNR, CDR2 FQNEAQ (reference sequence). The CDR3 loop spans 15 amino acids. V lost 5 bases and J lost 1; bases outside the gene matches: 6.

The sample taken for sequencing was peripheral blood. This chain uses TRBV7-9 with TRBJ1-1, with TRBD1 matching over 8 bases. The receptor's source is a woman in her sixties with COVID-19, enrolled during active disease. CDR3 loop: CASSPPGQENTEAFF. CDR3 DNA: TGTGCCAGCAGCCCCCCGGGACAGGAGAACACTGAAGCTTTCTTT.